This TCR beta chain was profiled in a study of beta chain features in type 1 diabetes. Study results and caveats: Within patients, naive, central memory and Treg TCRB repertoires seemed more similar than within healthy donors.

A remark on this clone: Its antigen is undetermined.

The CDR3 totals 14 residues. V was pared by 8 bases and J by 0 bases, with 13 bases between. CDR1 is ENHRY and CDR2 is SYGVKD in the germline V gene. Expressed TCRB transcripts got sequenced, as all isolated RNA was reverse transcribed. Sequencing was performed with immunoSEQ multiplex PCR; in TCRdb, only in-frame clones are kept and a portion is missing. Of roughly 400,000 clones listed, around 15% were seen once; the top ten hold 0.019%. The specimen was naive CD4+ T cells from blood. This chain joins TRBV10-3 and TRBJ1-1; D is perhaps TRBD1 (5 bases). The receptor's source is a woman between 18 and 30 years old in good health. The CDR3 DNA reads as TGTGCCATCTCCGTGCGGGGGATGAACACTGAAGCTTTCTTT. Translated: CAISVRGMNTEAFF.